Following are 8 T cell receptor beta chains from one sample sequenced in a study of shared clonotypes between healthy human individuals. Clones were read by immunoSEQ multiplex PCR, and TCRdb kept only the in-frame ones, dropping some. The data hold some 550,000 clones, with roughly 97% observed a single time. The source material was naive CD4+ T cells sorted from blood. The subset was: CD45RA+ positively selected. These receptors were collected from a woman aged 30 to 39 in good health.

The V and J genes are TRBV27 and TRBJ2-7; a possible D gene is TRBD2 (6 bases). V shed 2 bases and J shed 0 bases, with 14 bases lying between them. The CDR3 length is 16 residues. Per germline, CDR1 MNHEY and CDR2 SMNVEV (reference sequence). The CDR3 here is CASSLHRGDFSYEQYF. The CDR3 DNA is TGTGCCAGCAGTTTACACCGAGGGGACTTCTCCTACGAGCAGTACTTC.

The J gene is TRBJ1-1, the V gene TRBV19, with TRBD1 as a possible D gene (5 bases). Trimming pared 5 bases from V and 11 bases from J, leaving 12 bases between. The V gene's germline CDR1 is LNHDA and CDR2 SQIVND (reference sequence). This CDR3 has 11 residues. This chain's CDR3 is CASSLGVSAFF. In DNA, the CDR3 is TGTGCCAGTAGTCTGGGGGTGAGCGCTTTCTTT. Variable domain in full (rest from reference TRBV19 and TRBJ1-1): DGGITQSPKYLFRKEGQNVTLSCEQNLNHDAMYWYRQDPGQGLRLIYYSQIVNDFQKGDIAEGYSVSREKKESFPLTVTSAQKNPTAFYLCASSLGVSAFFGQGTRLTVV.

The rearrangement uses TRBV18 and TRBJ2-2; no clear D. Germline lookup yields CDR1 KGHSH and CDR2 LQKENI. The CDR3 length is 15 residues. The V end was cut by 0 bases, the J end by 0 bases, with 5 bases between. The CDR3 sequence is CASSPPNTNTGELFF. DNA for the CDR3: TGTGCCAGCTCACCACCGAACACGAACACCGGGGAGCTGTTTTTT.

The V and J genes are TRBV15 and TRBJ2-2, with D possibly TRBD1 on 6 matching bases. V was trimmed by 2 bases and J by 0 bases, leaving 16 bases between them. CDR1 and CDR2 from the germline V gene are LNHNV and YYDKDF (reference sequence). The CDR3 consists of 18 residues. The CDR3 reads CATSRKRHRAPNTGELFF. The CDR3 coding sequence is TGTGCCACCAGCAGAAAAAGGCACAGGGCACCGAACACCGGGGAGCTGTTTTTT. Filled out from reference TRBV15 and TRBJ2-2, the complete variable domain reads DAMVIQNPRYQVTQFGKPVTLSCSQTLNHNVMYWYQQKSSQAPKLLFHYYDKDFNNEADTPDNFQSRRPNTSFCFLDIRSPGLGDTAMYLCATSRKRHRAPNTGELFFGEGSRLTVL.

The chain uses TRBV14 and TRBJ2-7; D is unclear. The CDR3 runs 13 residues. Germline V gives CDR1 SGHDN, CDR2 FVKESK. Deletions cut 4 bases from V and 3 bases from J, with 10 bases between. CDR3 in DNA: TGTGCCAGCAGCCCCCGTACAGACTACGAGCAGTACTTC. Its protein is CASSPRTDYEQYF.

The rearrangement joins TRBV5-1 to TRBJ2-1; D unclear. The V end was cut by 4 bases, the J end by 0 bases, with 11 bases between. The CDR3 length is 15 residues. CDR1 and CDR2 from the germline V gene are SGHRS and YFSETQ. The CDR3 reads CASSPDGSSYNEQFF. The CDR3 nucleotides are TGCGCCAGCAGCCCGGACGGTAGCTCCTACAATGAGCAGTTCTTC.

The chain joins TRBV5-4 to TRBJ2-7; 8 bases align to TRBD1. Germline trimming cut 5 bases from V and 6 bases from J; bases unmatched to any gene: 13. Germline CDR1 is SGHNT and CDR2 is YYREEE (reference sequence). The length of the CDR3 is 15 residues. This CDR3 reads CASRRFQGAHAEQYF. The DNA for the CDR3 is TGTGCCAGCAGACGATTCCAGGGGGCGCATGCCGAGCAGTACTTC.

The chain couples TRBV30 to TRBJ2-7; D not certain. CDR3 length: 14 residues. CDR1 GTSNPN and CDR2 SVGIG come from the germline V gene (reference sequence). Trimming shortened V by 0 bases and J by 2 bases, and 11 bases separated the two germline ends. CDR3 sequence reads: CAWSVLGGPYEQYF. The CDR3 DNA reads TGTGCCTGGAGTGTTCTTGGCGGACCCTACGAGCAGTACTTC.